One sample yielded the 12 T cell receptor beta chains listed below, sequenced in a study of CD8 T cells in ankylosing spondylitis. One entry per CDR3 protein results from TCRdb running MiXCR on the 5' RACE reads. The sample shows approximately 250,000 distinct CDR3 sequences, about 10% of them seen only once. The sample comprised blood, either unsorted or a sorted T cell fraction (not recorded which). All receptors come from a male donor with ankylosing spondylitis or in good health (not recorded which).

The rearrangement uses TRBV2 and TRBJ2-7; 8 bases line up with TRBD2. V trimming: 6 bases; J trimming: 2 bases; junction bases outside the gene matches: 3. From germline, CDR1 is SNHLY and CDR2 FYNNEI. The CDR3 has 13 residues. The CDR3 region is CASRRGAAYEQYF. The CDR3 DNA reads as TGTGCCAGCAGGCGGGGGGCCGCCTACGAGCAGTACTTC.

This clonotype was found many times. The gene calls are TRBV12-3 or TRBV12-4 and TRBJ2-6; a possible D gene is TRBD2 (5 bases). Trimming took off 5 bases at V and 4 bases at J, with 9 bases between the two ends. This CDR3 is built from 14 residues. CDR3 sequence (DNA): TGTGCCAGCAGTCCGGGAAGGGGGGCCAACGTCCTGACTTTC. This codes for CASSPGRGANVLTF.

This clonotype came up a few times. This CDR3 is CTSSFQEGSNYGYTF. DNA of the CDR3: TGTACCAGCAGCTTTCAGGAGGGGTCGAACTATGGCTACACCTTC. The chain uses TRBV7-2 and TRBJ1-2; D is possibly TRBD1 (5 bases). This CDR3 has 15 amino acids. Germline V gene sequence: CDR1 SGHTA, CDR2 FQGNSA. Trimming left V 3 bases short and J 2 bases short, with 13 bases between. The full variable domain, rest sourced from reference TRBV7-2 and TRBJ1-2, is GAGVSQSPSNKVTEKGKDVELRCDPISGHTALYWYRQSLGQGLEFLIYFQGNSAPDKSGLPSDRFSAERTGGSVSTLTIQRTQQEDSAVYLCTSSFQEGSNYGYTFGSGTRLTVV.

This clonotype was observed at least ten times. The J gene is TRBJ2-2, the V gene TRBV12-3 or TRBV12-4, with D unresolved. This CDR3 spans 13 amino acids. Trimming removed 11 bases at V and 4 bases at J, with 14 bases between. The CDR3 loop is CACDDASTGELFF. The CDR3 nucleotides are TGTGCCTGCGACGACGCTTCCACCGGGGAGCTGTTTTTT.

In its sample, this clonotype was seen many times. The genes are TRBV6-1 and TRBJ2-2; 7 bases map to TRBD2. Germline V gives CDR1 MNHNS, CDR2 SASEGT. V was clipped by 5 bases and J by 4 bases; unmatched bases: 4. This CDR3 spans 14 amino acids. CDR3 protein: CASSRLAGTGELFF. The CDR3 DNA follows: TGTGCCAGCAGTAGACTAGCTGGCACCGGGGAGCTGTTTTTT.

This clonotype was observed a few times. The chain employs TRBV21-1 and TRBJ1-1. TRBV21-1 is described as a pseudogene. The CDR3 runs 15 residues. For the CDR3, the DNA is TGTGCCAGCTCCAGCGGGGGGCGCATGAACACTGAAGCTTTCTTT. Residues: CASSSGGRMNTEAFF.

This clonotype was seen ten or more times. V and J are TRBV20-1 and TRBJ2-4; D is unresolved. V dropped 0 bases and J dropped 7 bases, with 13 bases sitting between them. Germline CDR1 is DFQATT and CDR2 is SNEGSKA (reference sequence). This CDR3 comprises 14 residues. In DNA form, the CDR3 reads TGCAGTGCTAGAGATCCCGCAGGTGGGAACATTCAGTACTTC. Its protein product is CSARDPAGGNIQYF.

In this sample, this clonotype turned up many times. The genes are TRBV5-1 and TRBJ2-1; D call uncertain. The germline V and J ends were trimmed by 0 bases and 0 bases, with 13 bases remaining between them. CDR1 is SGHRS, CDR2 YFSETQ, per germline. This CDR3 comprises 17 residues. The DNA for the CDR3 is TGCGCCAGCAGCTTGGATGTCACTCAAAGCTCCTACAATGAGCAGTTCTTC. Translated, it gives CASSLDVTQSSYNEQFF.

This clonotype was found many times. The chain combines TRBV25-1 with TRBJ2-1; 9 bases are a match to TRBD1. The CDR3 totals 14 residues. V lost 5 bases and J lost 3; bases outside the gene matches: 2. In germline, CDR1 is MGHDK, CDR2 SYGVNS. The CDR3 region has the DNA TGTGCCAGCAGTAAGGGACAGGGCTACAATGAGCAGTTCTTC. Amino acid sequence: CASSKGQGYNEQFF.

J is TRBJ2-7 and V is TRBV2, with D uncertain. The V gene's germline CDR1 is SNHLY and CDR2 FYNNEI. Trimming stripped 6 bases from V and 0 bases from J, with 9 bases between. The CDR3 has 13 amino acids. CDR3 bases: TGTGCCAGCAGAACCCTGAGCTCCTACGAGCAGTACTTC. It specifies CASRTLSSYEQYF.

This chain connects TRBV12-2 to TRBJ2-1; TRBD1 is the table's D call and was not checked against the DNA. TRBV12-2 is tagged as a pseudogene. CDR3 size: 18 residues. The DNA of the CDR3 is TGTGCAAGTCGCTTACCCGGAGGGGGAGCACGACACTACAATGAGCAGTTCTTC. Protein: CASRLPGGGARHYNEQFF.

This clonotype was observed once. A much larger clone is a single base away; this may be a read error. The rearrangement uses TRBV6-1 and TRBJ1-2, with 7 bases lining up with TRBD1. Germline V gene lookup returns CDR1 MNHNS and CDR2 SASEGT. The CDR3 totals 14 residues. In DNA form, the CDR3 reads TGTACCAGCAGTCCCGGACAGGCGGCTTATGGCTACACCTTC. Translation: CTSSPGQAAYGYTF.